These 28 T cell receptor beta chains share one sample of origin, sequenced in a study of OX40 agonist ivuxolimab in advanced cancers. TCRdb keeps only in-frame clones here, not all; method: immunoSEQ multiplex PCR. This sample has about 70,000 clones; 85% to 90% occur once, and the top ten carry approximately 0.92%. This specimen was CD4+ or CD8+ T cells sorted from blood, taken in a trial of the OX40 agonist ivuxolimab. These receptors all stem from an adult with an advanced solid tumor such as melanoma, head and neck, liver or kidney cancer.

CDR3 loop: CAWSKVDLNTEAFF. The CDR3 nucleotides are TGTGCCTGGAGTAAAGTAGACTTGAACACTGAAGCTTTCTTT. This chain links TRBV30 with TRBJ1-1; D is unresolved. Trimming left V 2 bases short and J 0 bases short, with 10 bases between. Germline V gene lookup returns CDR1 GTSNPN and CDR2 SVGIG (reference sequence). This CDR3 region has 14 residues.

The CDR3 DNA follows: TGTGCCAGCAGCCCGCGTAGGGGCGCGAACACTGAAGCTTTCTTT. Translating it yields CASSPRRGANTEAFF. This chain connects TRBV7-2 to TRBJ1-1, with a weak D call TRBD1 (5 bases). In germline, CDR1 is SGHTA, CDR2 FQGNSA. The CDR3 totals 15 residues. V was cut by 5 bases and J by 1 base, with 14 bases left in between.

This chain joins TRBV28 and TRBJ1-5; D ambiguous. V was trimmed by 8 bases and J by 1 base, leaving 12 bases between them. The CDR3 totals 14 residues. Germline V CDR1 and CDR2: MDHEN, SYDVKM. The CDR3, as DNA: TGTGCCAGCGGCCGACAATGGAGCAATCAGCCCCAGCATTTT. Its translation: CASGRQWSNQPQHF. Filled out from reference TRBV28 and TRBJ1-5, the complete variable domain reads DVKVTQSSRYLVKRTGEKVFLECVQDMDHENMFWYRQDPGLGLRLIYFSYDVKMKEKGDIPEGYSVSREKKERFSLILESASTNQTSMYLCASGRQWSNQPQHFGDGTRLSIL.

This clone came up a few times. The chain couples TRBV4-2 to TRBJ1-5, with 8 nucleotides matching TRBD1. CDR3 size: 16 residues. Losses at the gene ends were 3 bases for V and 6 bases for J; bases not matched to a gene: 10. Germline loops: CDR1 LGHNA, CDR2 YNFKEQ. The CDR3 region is CASSHHLDRGGQPQHF. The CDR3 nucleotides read TGTGCCAGCAGCCACCACCTCGACAGGGGAGGTCAGCCCCAGCATTTT.

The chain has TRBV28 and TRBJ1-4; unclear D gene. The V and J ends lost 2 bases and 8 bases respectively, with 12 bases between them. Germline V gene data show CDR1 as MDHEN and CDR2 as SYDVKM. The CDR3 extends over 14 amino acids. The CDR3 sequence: CASSLAQPGEKLFF. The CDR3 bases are TGTGCCAGCAGTTTAGCGCAGCCCGGAGAAAAACTGTTTTTT. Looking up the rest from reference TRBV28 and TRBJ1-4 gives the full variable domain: DVKVTQSSRYLVKRTGEKVFLECVQDMDHENMFWYRQDPGLGLRLIYFSYDVKMKEKGDIPEGYSVSREKKERFSLILESASTNQTSMYLCASSLAQPGEKLFFGSGTQLSVL.

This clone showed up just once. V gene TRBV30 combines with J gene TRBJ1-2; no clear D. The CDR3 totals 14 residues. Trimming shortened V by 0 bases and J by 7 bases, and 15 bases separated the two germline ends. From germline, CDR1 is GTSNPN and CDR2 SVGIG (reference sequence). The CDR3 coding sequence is TGTGCCTGGAGTGTATTTTTGGGGTCTATTGGCTACACCTTC. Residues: CAWSVFLGSIGYTF.

The CDR3 DNA reads TGTGCCAGTAGCCTCCGAGCCGGGACCCAAGCGAACGAGCAGTACTTC. Protein: CASSLRAGTQANEQYF. The chain combines TRBV19 with TRBJ2-7, with D perhaps matching TRBD1 or TRBD2 (5 bases each). Germline V gene data show CDR1 as LNHDA and CDR2 as SQIVND (reference sequence). The CDR3 length is 16 residues. The V end was cut by 6 bases, the J end by 5 bases, with 23 bases between.

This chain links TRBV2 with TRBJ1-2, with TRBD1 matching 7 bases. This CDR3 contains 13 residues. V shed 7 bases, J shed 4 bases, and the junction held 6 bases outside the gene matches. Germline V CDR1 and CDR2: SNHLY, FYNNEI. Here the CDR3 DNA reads TGTGCCAGCACGATCAACAGGGGCTATGGCTACACCTTC. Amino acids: CASTINRGYGYTF.

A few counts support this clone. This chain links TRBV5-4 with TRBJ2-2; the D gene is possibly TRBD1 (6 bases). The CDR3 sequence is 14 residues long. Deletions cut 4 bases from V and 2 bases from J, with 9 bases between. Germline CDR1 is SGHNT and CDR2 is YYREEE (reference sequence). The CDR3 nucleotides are TGTGCCAGCAGCCGGACAGATAACACCGGGGAGCTGTTTTTT. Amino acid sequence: CASSRTDNTGELFF.

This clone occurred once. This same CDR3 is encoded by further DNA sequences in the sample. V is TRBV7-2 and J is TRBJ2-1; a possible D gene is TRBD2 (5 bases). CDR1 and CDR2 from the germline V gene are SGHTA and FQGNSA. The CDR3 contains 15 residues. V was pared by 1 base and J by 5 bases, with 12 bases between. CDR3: CASSLVSGMDNEQFF. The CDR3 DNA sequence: TGTGCCAGCAGCTTAGTATCGGGGATGGACAATGAGCAGTTCTTC.

This CDR3 is CASSLDRGADTQYF. In DNA form, the CDR3 reads TGTGCCAGCAGCTTGGACAGGGGAGCAGATACGCAGTATTTT. The genes are TRBV7-2 and TRBJ2-3; 9 positions match TRBD1. CDR3 length: 14 residues. Germline trimming cut 3 bases from V and 4 bases from J; bases unmatched to any gene: 2. Germline V CDR1 and CDR2: SGHTA, FQGNSA.

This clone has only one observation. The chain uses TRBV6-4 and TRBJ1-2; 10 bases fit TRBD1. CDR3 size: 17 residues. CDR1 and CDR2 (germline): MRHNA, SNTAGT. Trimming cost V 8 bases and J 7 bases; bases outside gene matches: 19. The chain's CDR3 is CASAPRGQGGISGGYTF. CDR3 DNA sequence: TGTGCCAGCGCCCCCCGCGGACAGGGGGGTATTTCGGGTGGCTACACCTTC.

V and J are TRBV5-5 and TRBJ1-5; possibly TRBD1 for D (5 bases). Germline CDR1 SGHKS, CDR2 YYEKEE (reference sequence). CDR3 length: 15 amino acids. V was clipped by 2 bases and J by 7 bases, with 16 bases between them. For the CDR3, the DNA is TGTGCCAGCAGCTTCATGGGACGGGAGCGACAGCCCCAGCATTTT. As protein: CASSFMGRERQPQHF.

The CDR3 nucleotides are TGTGCCAGCAGCTTAGGACAGGGCAAAGGAGGGGAAAAACTGTTTTTT. As protein: CASSLGQGKGGEKLFF. The rearrangement uses TRBV11-2 and TRBJ1-4; TRBD1 matches 7 bases. Germline V gene data show CDR1 as SGHAT and CDR2 as FQNNGV. Trimming took 1 base from V and 8 from J; bases not matched to a gene: 10. This CDR3 comprises 16 residues. Looking up the rest from reference TRBV11-2 and TRBJ1-4 gives the full variable domain: EAGVAQSPRYKIIEKRQSVAFWCNPISGHATLYWYQQILGQGPKLLIQFQNNGVVDDSQLPKDRFSAERLKGVDSTLKIQPAKLEDSAVYLCASSLGQGKGGEKLFFGSGTQLSVL.

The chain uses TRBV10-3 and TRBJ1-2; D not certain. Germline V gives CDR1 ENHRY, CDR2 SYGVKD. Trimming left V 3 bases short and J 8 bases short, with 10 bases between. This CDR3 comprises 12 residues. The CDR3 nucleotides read TGTGCCATCAGTGATCCCGCCCGGGGCTACACCTTC. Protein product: CAISDPARGYTF.

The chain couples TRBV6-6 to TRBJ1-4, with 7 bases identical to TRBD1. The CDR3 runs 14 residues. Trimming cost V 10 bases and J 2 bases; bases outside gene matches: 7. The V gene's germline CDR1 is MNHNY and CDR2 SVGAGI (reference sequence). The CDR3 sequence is CATNRGTTNEKLFF. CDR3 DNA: TGTGCCACAAACAGGGGCACGACTAATGAAAAACTGTTTTTT.

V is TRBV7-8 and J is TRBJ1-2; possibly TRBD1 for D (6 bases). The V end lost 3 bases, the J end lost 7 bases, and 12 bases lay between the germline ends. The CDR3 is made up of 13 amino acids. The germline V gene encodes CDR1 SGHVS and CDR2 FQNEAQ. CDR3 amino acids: CASSFDRRSGYTF. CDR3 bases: TGTGCCAGCAGCTTCGACAGGAGGAGTGGCTACACCTTC. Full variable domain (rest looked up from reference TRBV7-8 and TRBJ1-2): GAGVSQSPRYKVAKRGQDVALRCDPISGHVSLFWYQQALGQGPEFLTYFQNEAQLDKSGLPSDRFFAERPEGSVSTLKIQRTQQEDSAVYLCASSFDRRSGYTFGSGTRLTVV.

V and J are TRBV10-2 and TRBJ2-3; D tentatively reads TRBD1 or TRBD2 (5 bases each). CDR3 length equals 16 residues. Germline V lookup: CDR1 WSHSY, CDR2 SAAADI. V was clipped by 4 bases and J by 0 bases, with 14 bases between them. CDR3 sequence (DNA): TGCGCCAGCAGTGTGGGGCGGGCTCTTAGCACAGATACGCAGTATTTT. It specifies CASSVGRALSTDTQYF.

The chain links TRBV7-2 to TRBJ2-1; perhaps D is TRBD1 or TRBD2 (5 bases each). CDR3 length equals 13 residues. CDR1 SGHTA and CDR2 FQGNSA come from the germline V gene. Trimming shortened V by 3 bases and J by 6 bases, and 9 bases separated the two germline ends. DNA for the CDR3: TGTGCCAGCAGCTTGGGACCGACCAATGAGCAGTTCTTC. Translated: CASSLGPTNEQFF.

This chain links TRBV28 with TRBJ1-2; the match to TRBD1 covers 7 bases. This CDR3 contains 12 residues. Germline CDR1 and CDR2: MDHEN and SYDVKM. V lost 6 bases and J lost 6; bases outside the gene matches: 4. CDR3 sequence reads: CASRLQGNGYTF. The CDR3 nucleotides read TGTGCCAGCAGACTACAGGGGAATGGCTACACCTTC.

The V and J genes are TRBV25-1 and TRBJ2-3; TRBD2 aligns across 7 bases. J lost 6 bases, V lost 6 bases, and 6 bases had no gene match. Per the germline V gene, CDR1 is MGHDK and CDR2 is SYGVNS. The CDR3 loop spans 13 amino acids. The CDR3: CASSLIGGDTQYF. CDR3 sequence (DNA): TGTGCCAGCAGCCTAATCGGGGGGGATACGCAGTATTTT.

CDR3 nucleotide sequence: TGTGCCAGCAGATCAACAAGTCGTGGCTACACCTTC. It encodes CASRSTSRGYTF. The rearrangement links TRBV28 to TRBJ1-2; D unclear. Germline V lookup: CDR1 MDHEN, CDR2 SYDVKM. Deletions cut 6 bases from V and 7 bases from J, with 12 bases between. This CDR3 spans 12 amino acids.

In DNA form, the CDR3 reads TGTGCCAGCAGTGTGGAGACACCGTTTAACTATGGCTACACCTTC. Its translation: CASSVETPFNYGYTF. The chain has TRBV2 and TRBJ1-2; D is uncertain. Trimming removed 4 bases at V and 1 base at J, with 13 bases between. The CDR3 extends over 15 amino acids. CDR1 is SNHLY and CDR2 is FYNNEI in the germline V gene. Together with reference TRBV2 and TRBJ1-2, the CDR3 gives the full variable domain: EPEVTQTPSHQVTQMGQEVILRCVPISNHLYFYWYRQILGQKVEFLVSFYNNEISEKSEIFDDQFSVERPDGSNFTLKIRSTKLEDSAMYFCASSVETPFNYGYTFGSGTRLTVV.

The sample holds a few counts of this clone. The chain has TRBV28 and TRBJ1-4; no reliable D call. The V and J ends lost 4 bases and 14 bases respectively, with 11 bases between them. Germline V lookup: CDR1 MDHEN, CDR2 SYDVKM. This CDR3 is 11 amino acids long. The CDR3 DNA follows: TGTGCCAGCAGTTCTCGACACCGGCTGTTTTTT. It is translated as CASSSRHRLFF.

This CDR3 is CASSLSTTIGQETQYF. CDR3 nucleotide sequence: TGTGCCAGCAGTTTATCGACTACAATTGGGCAAGAGACCCAGTACTTC. The chain links TRBV27 to TRBJ2-5; tentatively, D is TRBD2 (5 bases). V was shortened by 0 bases and J by 2 bases, with 13 bases between the two germline ends. The V gene's germline CDR1 is MNHEY and CDR2 SMNVEV (reference sequence). This CDR3 contains 16 residues.

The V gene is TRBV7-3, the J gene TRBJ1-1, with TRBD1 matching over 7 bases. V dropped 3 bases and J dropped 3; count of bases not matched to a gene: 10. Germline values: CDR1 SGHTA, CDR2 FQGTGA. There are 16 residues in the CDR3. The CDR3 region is CASSLGTVVLDTEAFF. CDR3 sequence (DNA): TGTGCCAGCAGCTTGGGGACAGTTGTTCTGGACACTGAAGCTTTCTTT.

CDR3 amino acids: CASSYGLGKGDTIYF. Here the CDR3 DNA reads TGTGCCAGCAGTTACGGTCTGGGGAAAGGTGACACCATATATTTT. J is TRBJ1-3 and V is TRBV6-5; D gene ambiguous. Trimming shortened V by 2 bases and J by 8 bases, and 16 bases separated the two germline ends. Germline V lookup: CDR1 MNHEY, CDR2 SVGAGI. The CDR3 sequence is 15 residues long.

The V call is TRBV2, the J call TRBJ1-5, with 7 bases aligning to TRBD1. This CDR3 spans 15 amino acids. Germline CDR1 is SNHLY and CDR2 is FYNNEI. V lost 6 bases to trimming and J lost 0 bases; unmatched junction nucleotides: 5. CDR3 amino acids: CASRPGQNSNQPQHF. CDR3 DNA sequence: TGTGCCAGCAGGCCGGGACAGAATAGCAATCAGCCCCAGCATTTT.